This passage covers 29 T cell receptor beta chains from one sample sequenced in a study of regulatory T cells in long-lasting Graves disease. HTBI primers from iRepertoire and Arm-PCR of CDR3 regions yielded the TCR beta libraries. Each CDR3 protein is one row after TCRdb ran MiXCR on the multiplex PCR reads. Among 440,000 or so distinct CDR3 sequences listed, 15% were seen once. Described time point: newly diagnosed GD, antithyroid drugs for less than 3 months. Preparation of the TCR library used RNA extracted from PBMCs. These data were also filed under a second study, of T cells in Graves' hyperthyroidism and ophthalmopathy.

This sample comprised peripheral blood mononuclear cells (PBMCs), obtained at new diagnosis, from a patient treated with antithyroid drugs. The receptors originated from a woman in her 30s with Graves disease.

This chain joins TRBV19 and TRBJ2-1, with D perhaps given as TRBD1 or TRBD2 (5 bases each). CDR3 length equals 13 residues. V lost 7 bases and J lost 12, with 19 bases in between. Germline CDR1 and CDR2: LNHDA and SQIVND (reference sequence). CDR3 protein: CASNGLGEWGQFF. As DNA, the CDR3 is TGTGCCAGTAACGGATTAGGGGAGTGGGGGCAGTTCTTC.

This clonotype was recorded many times. The chain combines TRBV2 with TRBJ2-7, with D perhaps being TRBD1 or TRBD2 (5 bases each). This CDR3 is built from 14 residues. Trimming took off 7 bases at V and 0 bases at J, with 13 bases between the two ends. Germline values: CDR1 SNHLY, CDR2 FYNNEI. As DNA, the CDR3 is TGTGCCAGCATGGGGGTGACGGGCTCCTACGAGCAGTACTTC. This translates into CASMGVTGSYEQYF.

The rearrangement joins TRBV9 to TRBJ1-4; D is uncertain. V was clipped by 0 bases and J by 0 bases, with 6 bases between them. Germline V gene sequence: CDR1 SGDLS, CDR2 YYNGEE. The CDR3 runs 15 residues. This CDR3 is CASSVEGSTNEKLFF. The CDR3 DNA reads as TGTGCCAGCAGCGTAGAGGGCTCAACTAATGAAAAACTGTTTTTT.

The chain joins TRBV7-9 to TRBJ1-1, with 8 bases fitting TRBD1. This CDR3 has 15 residues. Trimming took 2 bases from V and 4 from J; bases not matched to a gene: 6. Germline V gene lookup returns CDR1 SEHNR and CDR2 FQNEAQ (reference sequence). Written as DNA, the CDR3 is TGTGCCAGCAGCTTACCGCTCAGGGGGCCCACTGAAGCTTTCTTT. It encodes CASSLPLRGPTEAFF.

In this sample, this clonotype turned up many times. The chain is built from TRBV5-6 and TRBJ2-7, with 14 bases fitting TRBD2. J lost 12 bases, V lost 0 bases, and 5 bases had no gene match. CDR3 size: 14 residues. The germline V gene encodes CDR1 SGHDT and CDR2 YYEEEE. CDR3 nucleotides: TGTGCCAGCAGCTTGGGACTAGCGGGAGGGAAGGCGTACTTC. Its translation is CASSLGLAGGKAYF.

This clonotype was seen repeatedly, ten times or more. V usage is TRBV12-3 or TRBV12-4 and J usage is TRBJ1-5, with 8 positions matching TRBD1. V gave up 4 bases and J gave up 2 bases; unmatched junction bases: 4. The CDR3 is 15 residues long. CDR3 region: CASSSGQVGNQPQHF. CDR3 nucleotides: TGTGCCAGCAGTTCGGGACAGGTTGGCAATCAGCCCCAGCATTTT.

This clonotype was observed a handful of times. This chain uses TRBV2 with TRBJ1-5, with 9 bases that match TRBD1. V shed 6 bases, J shed 0 bases, and the junction held 12 bases outside the gene matches. CDR3 length: 18 residues. The germline CDR1 and CDR2 sequences are SNHLY and FYNNEI. CDR3 region: CASSRTGVQLYSNQPQHF. The CDR3 nucleotides read TGTGCCAGCAGCCGGACAGGGGTCCAGCTTTATAGCAATCAGCCCCAGCATTTT.

The table lists this clonotype with many counts. J is TRBJ1-2 and V is TRBV27, with TRBD1 identical over 12 bases. The CDR3 is 15 residues long. Germline lookup yields CDR1 MNHEY and CDR2 SMNVEV (reference sequence). Losses at the gene ends were 5 bases for V and 6 bases for J; bases not matched to a gene: 7. CDR3 DNA: TGTGCCAGCAGTCTGGAGGGACAGGGGGCCCATGGCTACACCTTC. Its translation is CASSLEGQGAHGYTF.

J is TRBJ2-5 and V is TRBV29-1; 10 bases line up with TRBD2. CDR1 and CDR2 from the germline V gene are SQVTM and ANQGSEA. This CDR3 is 17 amino acids long. After removal of 1 base from V and 0 bases from J, the junction contained 8 bases not matched to a gene. In DNA, the CDR3 is TGCAGCGTTGAAGGGCTAGCGGGAGCGGGGTACCAAGAGACCCAGTACTTC. It is translated as CSVEGLAGAGYQETQYF.

V gene TRBV25-1 combines with J gene TRBJ2-5; 7 bases line up with TRBD1. With V trimmed by 2 bases and J by 1 base, 10 bases remained unmatched. The germline V gene encodes CDR1 MGHDK and CDR2 SYGVNS. The CDR3 extends over 17 amino acids. In DNA, the CDR3 is TGTGCCAGCAGTGAACCTGGTCCCACAGGGGTCCAAGAGACCCAGTACTTC. Amino acid sequence: CASSEPGPTGVQETQYF.

This clonotype was counted many times. An end of the junction does not agree with germline; a read error may underlie this. CDR3 sequence (DNA): TGTGCCAGCAGCTTAGCGGGAGGGTTGGAGACCCAGTACTTC. Amino acids: CASSLAGGLETQYF. This chain connects TRBV12-3 or TRBV12-4 to TRBJ2-5, with TRBD2 matching 11 bases. The CDR3 runs 14 residues.

On this clonotype: The junction shows a germline mismatch at one end, possibly a read error. V and J are TRBV28 and TRBJ2-1; no clear D. This CDR3 has 15 residues. The germline V gene has CDR1 MDHEN and CDR2 SYDVKM. The CDR3 reads CASSLIGNSYDEQFF. DNA of the CDR3: TGTGCCAGCAGTTTAATTGGAAACTCCTACGATGAGCAGTTCTTC.

The chain employs TRBV11-3 and TRBJ2-7, with D maybe TRBD2 (5 bases). This CDR3 region has 14 residues. With 4 bases removed from V and 13 bases from J, the gap between germline ends came to 23 bases. CDR1 SGHNT and CDR2 YENEEA come from the germline V gene. CDR3 region: CASSSGPGGYDQYF. DNA of the CDR3: TGTGCCAGCAGCTCCGGGCCAGGAGGATACGATCAATACTTC.

This clonotype has a handful of counts. V gene TRBV28 combines with J gene TRBJ2-2, with 8 bases matching TRBD2. V was clipped by 1 base and J by 4 bases; unmatched bases: 14. The CDR3 totals 19 residues. Per germline, CDR1 MDHEN and CDR2 SYDVKM. The CDR3 region has the DNA TGTGCCAGCAGTTTATTAGCGGGGATTCCCCTACGGGCCACCGGGGAGCTGTTTTTT. Translated: CASSLLAGIPLRATGELFF.

Notes on this clonotype: A read error likely explains this, since a far larger clone differs by one base. The rearrangement uses TRBV28 and TRBJ2-5; tentative D call: TRBD2 (6 bases). Between the trimmed V and J ends, which lost 6 bases and 11 bases, there was a span of 22 bases. CDR1 and CDR2 (germline): MDHEN, SYDVKM. The CDR3 has 14 amino acids. CDR3 amino acids: CASSFRGTLNEQYF. CDR3 nucleotide sequence: TGTGCCAGCAGCTTTCGAGGGACTCTCAATGAGCAGTACTTC.

This clonotype was seen a single time. V gene TRBV20-1 combines with J gene TRBJ2-5, with 15 bases aligning to TRBD2. CDR1 is DFQATT and CDR2 is SNEGSKA in the germline V gene (reference sequence). The CDR3 loop spans 17 amino acids. V dropped 0 bases and J dropped 4; count of bases not matched to a gene: 6. CDR3 in amino acids: CSARERGLAGGRETQYF. CDR3 DNA sequence: TGCAGTGCTAGAGAAAGGGGACTAGCGGGAGGTCGAGAGACCCAGTACTTC.

Notes on this clonotype: Since a much larger clone is just one base distant, this may be a read error. This chain joins TRBV20-1 and TRBJ2-2; D remains ambiguous. The CDR3 runs to 16 residues. Germline V gene sequence: CDR1 DFQATT, CDR2 SNEGSKA (reference sequence). In DNA form, the CDR3 reads TGCAGTGCTGAGTCCACCGAAACAGCGAACACCTGGGAGCTGTTTTTT. Translating it yields CSAESTETANTWELFF.

There are many counts of this clonotype. The CDR3 here is CASSRDPNQPQHF. The CDR3 nucleotides are TGTGCCAGCAGCCGGGACCCCAATCAGCCCCAGCATTTT. The chain has TRBV3-1 and TRBJ1-5; weak D call: TRBD1 (5 bases). Germline V lookup: CDR1 LGHDT, CDR2 YNNKEL (reference sequence). This CDR3 has 13 amino acids. Trimming cost V 4 bases and J 3 bases, with 7 bases left between them.

This clonotype was found many times. The CDR3 region is CAIGRDRGSEQFF. CDR3 nucleotides: TGTGCCATCGGACGGGACAGGGGGAGTGAGCAGTTCTTC. The rearrangement uses TRBV10-3 and TRBJ2-1; 11 nucleotides line up with TRBD1. Per the germline V gene, CDR1 is ENHRY and CDR2 is SYGVKD. The CDR3 sequence is 13 residues long. The V gene end was trimmed by 8 bases and the J gene end by 9 bases; junction bases not matched to a gene: 6.

This clonotype was counted only a few times. V and J are TRBV19 and TRBJ1-1; no clear D. This CDR3 contains 13 residues. Germline loops: CDR1 LNHDA, CDR2 SQIVND (reference sequence). Trimming removed 4 bases from V and 1 base from J, with 7 bases in between. The CDR3 is CASSNNRNTEAFF. The CDR3 region has the DNA TGTGCCAGTAGTAACAACAGGAACACTGAAGCTTTCTTT.

This CDR3 reads CASSYSRGLNEQFF. The CDR3 DNA sequence: TGTGCCAGCAGTTACTCCAGGGGCCTCAATGAGCAGTTCTTC. This rearrangement joins TRBV6-9 to TRBJ2-5; TRBD1 might be the D (6 bases). Gene TRBJ2-1 matches the end of the DNA better, so the J call may be wrong. Germline assignment: CDR1 MNHGY and CDR2 SVAAGI. There are 14 residues in the CDR3.

This clonotype was seen at least ten times. The chain uses TRBV12-3 or TRBV12-4 and TRBJ2-1; 10 bases match TRBD2. The CDR3 sequence is 15 residues long. With 7 bases clipped from V and 4 bases from J, the junction kept 7 bases outside the gene matches. CDR3 nucleotides: TGTGCCAGCACGACTACTAGCGGGACATACAATGAGCAGTTCTTC. Translation: CASTTTSGTYNEQFF.

This clonotype was observed many times. The chain couples TRBV18 to TRBJ2-7, with no clear D. The V gene lost 5 bases and the J gene lost 5 bases, with 13 bases spanning the gap. This CDR3 comprises 13 residues. The germline CDR1 and CDR2 sequences are KGHSH and LQKENI. Here the CDR3 reads CASSIWRNNEQYF. The CDR3 bases are TGTGCCAGCTCAATTTGGCGGAACAACGAGCAGTACTTC.

Ten or more counts support this clonotype. This sequence joins TRBV30 and TRBJ1-3, with D unresolved. This CDR3 has 13 amino acids. CDR1 and CDR2 from the germline V gene are GTSNPN and SVGIG (reference sequence). With 2 bases removed from V and 9 bases from J, the gap between germline ends came to 14 bases. CDR3 sequence reads: CAWSSLLYRTIYF. In nucleotides, the CDR3 is TGTGCCTGGAGTTCCTTGCTGTATCGCACCATATATTTT.

This clonotype was detected many times. The genes are TRBV3-1 and TRBJ2-3; D perhaps matches TRBD2 (6 bases). This CDR3 is 16 amino acids long. V was trimmed by 2 bases and J by 5 bases, leaving 17 bases between them. CDR1 LGHDT and CDR2 YNNKEL come from the germline V gene (reference sequence). The CDR3 is CASSQPRERRVDTQYF. As DNA, the CDR3 is TGTGCCAGCAGCCAACCCCGGGAGCGGAGGGTAGATACGCAGTATTTT.

This clonotype was seen a handful of times. The chain has TRBV9 and TRBJ1-1, with D maybe TRBD1 (5 bases). V was pared by 1 base and J by 1 base, with 11 bases between. In germline, CDR1 is SGDLS, CDR2 YYNGEE. The CDR3 is 15 residues long. The CDR3 bases are TGTGCCAGCAGCGTATCGGGAAGGGGGAACACTGAAGCTTTCTTT. It codes for CASSVSGRGNTEAFF.

The V call is TRBV5-1, the J call TRBJ2-3; 9 bases fit TRBD1. The CDR3 loop spans 14 amino acids. V dropped 2 bases and J dropped 5; count of bases not matched to a gene: 3. In germline, CDR1 is SGHRS, CDR2 YFSETQ. CDR3 amino acids: CASSFPGQGDTQYF. In nucleotides, the CDR3 is TGCGCCAGCAGCTTTCCGGGACAGGGAGATACGCAGTATTTT.

This clonotype was detected ten times or more. The rearrangement joins TRBV20-1 to TRBJ2-7; 11 positions agree with TRBD2. In germline, CDR1 is DFQATT, CDR2 SNEGSKA (reference sequence). V lost 6 bases, J lost 6 bases, and 10 bases stayed unmatched. CDR3 length: 14 amino acids. This CDR3 is CSANKLAGGREQYF. In nucleotides, the CDR3 is TGCAGTGCGAATAAATTAGCGGGAGGGCGCGAGCAGTACTTC.

This clonotype was found many times. The rearrangement links TRBV6-1 to TRBJ2-3; D ambiguous. CDR3 length: 13 amino acids. In germline, CDR1 is MNHNS, CDR2 SASEGT. The germline V and J ends were trimmed by 10 bases and 2 bases, with 13 bases remaining between them. In DNA form, the CDR3 reads TGTGCCACCGATATGGGCCCCACAGATACGCAGTATTTT. It encodes CATDMGPTDTQYF.